Each of the 21 T cell receptor beta chains below was sequenced from the same sample in a study of vaccination effects on CD4 cells after COVID-19. Their recognized antigens are unknown. ViraFEST used viral peptide pools to expand antigen-specific CD4+ T cells before sequencing. Scientists isolated CD4+ T cells after an approximately 9-day culture period ended. Subjects were given two BNT162b2 or mRNA-1273 vaccine doses. Profiling relied on immunoSEQ multiplex PCR, and the TCRdb table lists in-frame clones only, not all of them. This table has roughly 46,000 clones, over 60% appearing once. The starting material was CD4+ T cells from PBMCs cultured with HCoV-OC43 spike peptides, obtained after COVID-19 vaccination. Described subset: HCoV-OC43 spike overlapping peptide pool stimulation. Receptors originate from a human donor who received a COVID-19 vaccine.

The V and J genes are TRBV28 and TRBJ2-7; no reliable D call. V was cut by 3 bases and J by 0 bases, with 6 bases left in between. Germline lookup yields CDR1 MDHEN and CDR2 SYDVKM. This CDR3 contains 13 residues. The CDR3 reads CASSLGISYEQYF. The CDR3 nucleotides read TGTGCCAGCAGTTTGGGGATCTCCTACGAGCAGTACTTC.

The chain combines TRBV19 with TRBJ2-3; TRBD2 is a possible D gene (5 bases). V lost 10 bases and J lost 2, with 16 bases in between. The CDR3 runs to 14 residues. From germline, CDR1 is LNHDA and CDR2 SQIVND (reference sequence). This CDR3 reads CATRVGIFTDTQYF. The CDR3, as DNA: TGTGCCACCCGTGTCGGGATCTTCACAGATACGCAGTATTTT.

The rearrangement joins TRBV5-1 to TRBJ2-3; the D gene is possibly TRBD2 (6 bases). Trimming shortened V by 0 bases and J by 2 bases, and 10 bases separated the two germline ends. From germline, CDR1 is SGHRS and CDR2 YFSETQ. This CDR3 has 15 amino acids. The CDR3 sequence: CASSLGGEDTDTQYF. The CDR3 DNA sequence: TGCGCCAGCAGCTTGGGGGGGGAGGACACAGATACGCAGTATTTT.

This clone was seen only a few times. This sequence joins TRBV27 and TRBJ2-7; D not certain. CDR3 size: 11 residues. Trimming removed 5 bases from V and 2 bases from J, with 4 bases in between. In germline, CDR1 is MNHEY, CDR2 SMNVEV (reference sequence). The CDR3 here is CASSGAYEQYF. The CDR3 DNA reads TGTGCCAGCAGTGGGGCCTACGAGCAGTACTTC.

The chain carries TRBV10-3 and TRBJ2-7; 10 nucleotides line up with TRBD1. The CDR3 covers 15 residues. Germline CDR1 is ENHRY and CDR2 is SYGVKD. With V trimmed by 6 bases and J by 1 base, 6 bases remained unmatched. CDR3 bases: TGTGCCATCAGGATGGAGGACAGGGGGTCCTACGAGCAGTACTTC. Translation: CAIRMEDRGSYEQYF.

The chain carries TRBV5-1 and TRBJ2-7; possible D gene TRBD2, 5 bases. Germline lookup yields CDR1 SGHRS and CDR2 YFSETQ. The CDR3 totals 16 residues. V lost 6 bases and J 0 bases, leaving 19 bases between the germline ends. In nucleotides, the CDR3 is TGCGCCAGCACCCCCGGGGAGTTGTCAGGCTCCTACGAGCAGTACTTC. Its protein is CASTPGELSGSYEQYF.

This chain links TRBV11-2 with TRBJ2-1, with 7 bases lining up with TRBD2. The ends lost 5 bases at V and 1 base at J; junction bases unmatched: 8. The germline gives CDR1 SGHAT, CDR2 FQNNGV. CDR3 length: 16 residues. The DNA for the CDR3 is TGTGCCAGCAGCCCACTTGGCGGGAGTTCCTACAATGAGCAGTTCTTC. Protein sequence: CASSPLGGSSYNEQFF.

The count of this clone is one. This chain uses TRBV7-6 with TRBJ2-7; 8 nucleotides align to TRBD1. In germline, CDR1 is SGHVS, CDR2 FNYEAQ. This CDR3 spans 17 amino acids. The ends lost 5 bases at V and 3 bases at J; junction bases unmatched: 15. CDR3 coding DNA: TGTGCCAGCAGCCCCGGGGCAGGGGGCGATGTTAGCTACGAGCAGTACTTC. Translated: CASSPGAGGDVSYEQYF.

V usage is TRBV29-1 and J usage is TRBJ2-3; D possibly corresponds to TRBD1 (6 bases). CDR1 is SQVTM, CDR2 ANQGSEA, per germline. Trimming left V 3 bases short and J 3 bases short, with 22 bases between. This CDR3 comprises 17 residues. The CDR3 protein is CSVDYWPPQGRTDTQYF. The DNA of the CDR3 is TGCAGCGTTGACTACTGGCCCCCACAGGGAAGGACAGATACGCAGTATTTT.

The chain recombines TRBV27 with TRBJ1-4; TRBD1 agrees at 11 bases. The trim removed 5 bases at V and 8 bases at J, leaving 4 bases unmatched. The CDR3 is 14 residues long. Germline V lookup: CDR1 MNHEY, CDR2 SMNVEV (reference sequence). CDR3: CASSPGTGGEKLFF. CDR3 nucleotides: TGTGCCAGCAGTCCCGGGACAGGGGGGGAAAAACTGTTTTTT.

The sample holds a few counts of this clone. The chain's CDR3 is CASSPRNTEAFF. As DNA, the CDR3 is TGTGCCAGCAGTCCCCGGAACACTGAAGCTTTCTTT. The rearrangement uses TRBV6-2 or TRBV6-3 and TRBJ1-1; unclear D gene. The germline V gene has CDR1 MNHEY and CDR2 SVGEGT. The CDR3 runs 12 residues. Trimming cost V 5 bases and J 1 base, with 5 bases left between them.

The chain recombines TRBV19 with TRBJ1-6; D is unresolved. V lost 2 bases and J 7 bases, leaving 15 bases between the germline ends. The CDR3 totals 16 residues. The germline gives CDR1 LNHDA, CDR2 SQIVND (reference sequence). The chain's CDR3 is CASSIKAGYRNSPLHF. DNA of the CDR3: TGTGCCAGTAGTATAAAGGCAGGATACCGCAATTCACCCCTCCACTTT.

This clone appeared a few times. This chain joins TRBV10-3 and TRBJ1-3; 10 bases are a match to TRBD1. Germline trimming cut 6 bases from V and 0 bases from J; bases unmatched to any gene: 8. There are 17 residues in the CDR3. Per the germline V gene, CDR1 is ENHRY and CDR2 is SYGVKD. The CDR3 coding sequence is TGTGCCATCAGATCGACAGGGGGCGATATCTCTGGAAACACCATATATTTT. It specifies CAIRSTGGDISGNTIYF.

This clone occurred a few times. V usage is TRBV5-1 and J usage is TRBJ2-5, with 9 nucleotides matching TRBD1. Per germline, CDR1 SGHRS and CDR2 YFSETQ. J was trimmed by 4 bases and V by 0 bases; bases with no gene match: 1. There are 14 residues in the CDR3. CDR3 residues: CASSLGDRVETQYF. As DNA, the CDR3 is TGCGCCAGCAGCTTGGGGGACAGGGTAGAGACCCAGTACTTC.

The CDR3 DNA follows: TGTGCCAGCAGTACAAACTCAGGGGCTGAAGCTTTCTTT. Translated: CASSTNSGAEAFF. The rearrangement links TRBV6-6 to TRBJ1-1; D possibly corresponds to TRBD1 (6 bases). This CDR3 comprises 13 residues. V lost 5 bases, J lost 6 bases, and 13 bases lay in between. In germline, CDR1 is MNHNY, CDR2 SVGAGI (reference sequence).

The chain has TRBV18 and TRBJ2-7; TRBD1 aligns across 10 bases. V lost 6 bases, J lost 5 bases, and 7 bases stayed unmatched. The CDR3 covers 14 residues. Per germline, CDR1 KGHSH and CDR2 LQKENI. This CDR3 reads CASSDRGRINEQYF. DNA for the CDR3: TGTGCCAGCTCCGACAGGGGGCGCATAAACGAGCAGTACTTC.

This chain uses TRBV6-2 or TRBV6-3 with TRBJ2-7; D is unclear. Trimming took 6 bases from V and 7 from J, leaving 13 bases between them. The CDR3 has 12 amino acids. The germline gives CDR1 MNHEY, CDR2 SVGEGT. CDR3 protein: CASSLLLREQYF. CDR3 DNA sequence: TGTGCCAGCAGCCTCCTGCTACGAGAGCAGTACTTC.

This chain links TRBV19 with TRBJ2-6; D call uncertain. CDR1 and CDR2 (germline): LNHDA, SQIVND (reference sequence). V was pared by 3 bases and J by 4 bases, with 10 bases between. This CDR3 has 15 residues. The CDR3 here is CASSIVLAGANVLTF. The DNA of the CDR3 is TGTGCCAGTAGTATCGTTCTGGCCGGGGCCAACGTCCTGACTTTC. The full variable domain, with the rest looked up from reference TRBV19 and TRBJ2-6, is DGGITQSPKYLFRKEGQNVTLSCEQNLNHDAMYWYRQDPGQGLRLIYYSQIVNDFQKGDIAEGYSVSREKKESFPLTVTSAQKNPTAFYLCASSIVLAGANVLTFGAGSRLTVL.

This chain's CDR3 is CAWSRKGEKLFF. The CDR3, as DNA: TGTGCCTGGAGCAGGAAAGGCGAAAAACTGTTTTTT. The chain joins TRBV30 to TRBJ1-4; D remains unclear. Trimming pared 3 bases from V and 8 bases from J, leaving 10 bases between. This CDR3 has 12 residues. Germline V gene sequence: CDR1 GTSNPN, CDR2 SVGIG (reference sequence).

The genes are TRBV27 and TRBJ1-3, with D uncertain. This CDR3 has 14 amino acids. Germline V CDR1 and CDR2: MNHEY, SMNVEV (reference sequence). The ends were cut back, 4 bases at V and 0 bases at J, with 7 bases in the middle. CDR3 DNA: TGTGCCAGCAGTTCCGACACCTCTGGAAACACCATATATTTT. It specifies CASSSDTSGNTIYF.

The gene calls are TRBV5-1 and TRBJ2-3; D ambiguous. V was shortened by 4 bases and J by 3 bases, with 12 bases between the two germline ends. The germline V gene encodes CDR1 SGHRS and CDR2 YFSETQ. The CDR3 contains 14 residues. Here the CDR3 DNA reads TGCGCCAGCAGCCTCCGGCCTTCGACAGATACGCAGTATTTT. It specifies CASSLRPSTDTQYF.